Shown below are 18 T cell receptor beta chains from a single sample sequenced in a study of blood T cell repertoires in COVID-19. Sequencing used immunoSEQ multiplex PCR; TCRdb keeps in-frame clones, though not all of them. This table holds some 290,000 clones, around nine tenths found once. The sequenced material came from peripheral blood. The origin of the receptors is a woman under 40 with COVID-19, enrolled during active disease.

This chain uses TRBV11-2 with TRBJ2-7, with TRBD2 matching over 8 bases. This CDR3 is built from 17 residues. Germline lookup yields CDR1 SGHAT and CDR2 FQNNGV. Trimming removed 0 bases from V and 2 bases from J; junction bases left unmatched: 9. The CDR3 loop is CASSLDRAAGATYEQYF. The CDR3 DNA follows: TGTGCCAGCAGCTTAGATCGGGCAGCGGGGGCCACCTACGAGCAGTACTTC.

The genes are TRBV19 and TRBJ1-1; weak D call: TRBD1 (5 bases). Germline V gives CDR1 LNHDA, CDR2 SQIVND (reference sequence). This CDR3 comprises 15 residues. Between the trimmed V and J ends, which lost 3 bases and 0 bases, there was a span of 11 bases. The CDR3 sequence: CASSIAGPMNTEAFF. CDR3 nucleotides: TGTGCCAGTAGTATCGCAGGGCCCATGAACACTGAAGCTTTCTTT.

This sequence joins TRBV14 and TRBJ1-2, with D uncertain. Trimming shortened V by 1 base and J by 8 bases, and 8 bases separated the two germline ends. Germline assignment: CDR1 SGHDN and CDR2 FVKESK. The CDR3 is 12 amino acids. The CDR3 DNA follows: TGTGCCAGCAGCCAAGTGCTATGGGGCTACACCTTC. The encoded protein is CASSQVLWGYTF. Based on the CDR3 plus reference TRBV14 and TRBJ1-2, the full variable domain is EAGVTQFPSHSVIEKGQTVTLRCDPISGHDNLYWYRRVMGKEIKFLLHFVKESKQDESGMPNNRFLAERTGGTYSTLKVQPAELEDSGVYFCASSQVLWGYTFGSGTRLTVV.

The rearrangement links TRBV7-6 to TRBJ1-2; the D gene is possibly TRBD1 (6 bases). V gave up 3 bases and J gave up 2 bases, with 7 bases separating them. CDR1 is SGHVS, CDR2 FNYEAQ, per germline. The CDR3 has 13 residues. The CDR3 DNA reads TGTGCCAGCAGCTTTGGACAGAACTATGGCTACACCTTC. Translating it yields CASSFGQNYGYTF.

This clone came up once. The chain recombines TRBV4-1 with TRBJ2-2; D is unresolved. Germline values: CDR1 MGHRA, CDR2 YSYEKL. With 1 base removed from V and 0 bases from J, the gap between germline ends came to 15 bases. The CDR3 covers 18 residues. The chain's CDR3 is CASSQVRLGSANTGELFF. CDR3 bases: TGCGCCAGCAGCCAAGTTAGGTTGGGCTCCGCGAACACCGGGGAGCTGTTTTTT.

The chain uses TRBV18 and TRBJ1-2, with D uncertain. The V gene lost 3 bases and the J gene lost 6 bases, with 11 bases spanning the gap. Germline CDR1 KGHSH, CDR2 LQKENI. The CDR3 sequence is 13 residues long. The chain's CDR3 is CASSPATAHGYTF. In DNA form, the CDR3 reads TGTGCCAGCTCACCGGCCACAGCTCATGGCTACACCTTC.

V and J are TRBV14 and TRBJ1-2, with D perhaps matching TRBD1 (5 bases). The germline CDR1 and CDR2 sequences are SGHDN and FVKESK. V lost 0 bases and J 4 bases, leaving 9 bases between the germline ends. This CDR3 comprises 14 residues. Written as DNA, the CDR3 is TGTGCCAGCAGCCAAGAAGGACAAGCCTATGGCTACACCTTC. Its protein is CASSQEGQAYGYTF. The full variable domain, rest sourced from reference TRBV14 and TRBJ1-2, is EAGVTQFPSHSVIEKGQTVTLRCDPISGHDNLYWYRRVMGKEIKFLLHFVKESKQDESGMPNNRFLAERTGGTYSTLKVQPAELEDSGVYFCASSQEGQAYGYTFGSGTRLTVV.

The chain carries TRBV5-1 and TRBJ1-4; 9 bases line up with TRBD1. Trimming cost V 4 bases and J 7 bases; bases outside gene matches: 8. CDR1 and CDR2 from the germline V gene are SGHRS and YFSETQ. The CDR3 length is 15 residues. CDR3 DNA: TGCGCCAGCAGCCCCGGGGGACAGGGTGGTGAAAAACTGTTTTTT. It codes for CASSPGGQGGEKLFF.

Points on this clone: Its ends do not fully match the called genes, so a read error is possible. The rearrangement joins TRBV4-2 to TRBJ1-6; 7 positions agree with TRBD1. This CDR3 is built from 16 residues. The V gene's germline CDR1 is LGHNA and CDR2 YNFKEQ. CDR3 sequence reads: CAGSRWAGTENSPLHF. In nucleotides, the CDR3 is TGTGCCGGCAGCCGCTGGGCGGGGACAGAAAATTCACCCCTCCACTTT.

V usage is TRBV18 and J usage is TRBJ1-6, with 9 bases fitting TRBD1. V lost 1 base and J lost 7; bases outside the gene matches: 2. The germline V gene has CDR1 KGHSH and CDR2 LQKENI. The CDR3 length is 15 residues. The CDR3 loop is CASSPLQGANSPLHF. The CDR3 DNA follows: TGTGCCAGCTCACCACTACAGGGGGCGAATTCACCCCTCCACTTT.

The J gene is TRBJ2-3, the V gene TRBV4-1; D not certain. CDR1 and CDR2 from the germline V gene are MGHRA and YSYEKL. With 1 base removed from V and 3 bases from J, the gap between germline ends came to 14 bases. The CDR3 length is 16 residues. For the CDR3, the DNA is TGCGCCAGCAGCCAAGGTTTCCTCGTCCGGACAGATACGCAGTATTTT. Amino acid sequence: CASSQGFLVRTDTQYF.

This clone was seen a few times. The chain carries TRBV5-1 and TRBJ2-4; 7 bases are a match to TRBD2. Germline V gene data show CDR1 as SGHRS and CDR2 as YFSETQ. V was pared by 0 bases and J by 0 bases, with 9 bases of the junction left unmatched. The length of the CDR3 is 18 residues. CDR3 sequence reads: CASSLVQGGTLAKNIQYF. The DNA of the CDR3 is TGCGCCAGCAGCTTGGTCCAGGGAGGGACCCTAGCCAAAAACATTCAGTACTTC.

As DNA, the CDR3 is TGTGCCAGCAGTCCCGGACAGGGGGCTAACTATGGCTACACCTTC. Its protein product is CASSPGQGANYGYTF. The chain uses TRBV6-4 and TRBJ1-2, with 10 bases fitting TRBD1. The germline gives CDR1 MRHNA, CDR2 SNTAGT. The CDR3 contains 15 residues. Trimming at V came to 5 bases and at J to 0 bases, leaving 3 bases not matched to a gene.

The V and J genes are TRBV5-1 and TRBJ2-7; a weak D match, TRBD1 (5 bases). CDR3 length: 13 residues. V shed 3 bases and J shed 5 bases, with 12 bases lying between them. Germline CDR1 and CDR2: SGHRS and YFSETQ. The CDR3 nucleotides are TGCGCCAGCAGCTCCAACCTAGGGGACGAGCAGTACTTC. Translated: CASSSNLGDEQYF.

The chain uses TRBV5-1 and TRBJ1-5; weak D call: TRBD1 (6 bases). With 3 bases removed from V and 7 bases from J, the gap between germline ends came to 17 bases. The length of the CDR3 is 15 residues. Germline V gene sequence: CDR1 SGHRS, CDR2 YFSETQ. CDR3 amino acids: CASSYEGGVKQPQHF. The CDR3 region has the DNA TGCGCCAGCAGCTACGAGGGGGGGGTCAAACAGCCCCAGCATTTT. The full variable domain, in which reference TRBV5-1 and TRBJ1-5 provide the parts outside the CDR3, is KAGVTQTPRYLIKTRGQQVTLSCSPISGHRSVSWYQQTPGQGLQFLFEYFSETQRNKGNFPGRFSGRQFSNSRSEMNVSTLELGDSALYLCASSYEGGVKQPQHFGDGTRLSIL.

The genes are TRBV6-2 or TRBV6-3 and TRBJ2-1; 8 bases are a match to TRBD1. This CDR3 is built from 15 residues. V shed 6 bases and J 0 bases; nucleotides not matched to a gene: 4. Germline V gene sequence: CDR1 MNHEY, CDR2 SVGEGT. CDR3 amino acids: CASSPGTGSYNEQFF. The CDR3 nucleotides read TGTGCCAGCAGCCCCGGGACAGGCTCCTACAATGAGCAGTTCTTC.

Comments on this clone: Other DNA sequences of this sample code for an identical CDR3. The chain links TRBV6-5 to TRBJ1-5; TRBD1 matches 8 bases. Trimming removed 5 bases from V and 4 bases from J; junction bases left unmatched: 4. The CDR3 length is 14 residues. CDR1 and CDR2 from the germline V gene are MNHEY and SVGAGI. The CDR3: CASSRTGSNQPQHF. CDR3 DNA: TGTGCCAGCAGTCGGACAGGGAGTAATCAGCCCCAGCATTTT.

The J gene is TRBJ1-5, the V gene TRBV6-1; 7 nucleotides match TRBD1. Germline V gives CDR1 MNHNS, CDR2 SASEGT. This CDR3 has 16 residues. J gave up 2 bases and V 3 bases, and 7 bases lay outside the gene matches. The CDR3 nucleotides are TGTGCCAGCAGTGACCCCGACAGGGCGGGCAATCAGCCCCAGCATTTT. This encodes CASSDPDRAGNQPQHF.